This T cell receptor (beta chain) is drawn from a study of blood T cell repertoires in COVID-19. Overall study context: Acute and convalescent COVID-19 specimens originated in the United States, Italy and Spain. Nucleic acid was either cDNA or gDNA, and it came from T cells, B-cell-depleted T cells, or PBMCs.

Original processing notes: Reference gene primer amplification yielded estimated nucleated cell counts. Libraries were prepared by immunoSEQ multiplex PCR; TCRdb keeps only in-frame clonotypes and omits some of them. That table gives V, J and clone size, and the DNA gave D and trimming. The sample lists approximately 270,000 clones; more than 75% were seen once. Germline CDR1 is MGHRA and CDR2 is YSYEKL. The ends lost 0 bases at V and 7 bases at J; junction bases unmatched: 8. The CDR3 length is 16 residues. The rearrangement uses TRBV4-1 and TRBJ2-2; 7 nucleotides agree with TRBD1. The sample consisted of peripheral blood. The sequence was collected from a man in his forties or fifties with active or convalescent COVID-19. CDR3 protein: CASSQEGYRGIGELFF. Written as DNA, the CDR3 is TGCGCCAGCAGCCAAGAAGGGTACAGGGGAATCGGGGAGCTGTTTTTT.